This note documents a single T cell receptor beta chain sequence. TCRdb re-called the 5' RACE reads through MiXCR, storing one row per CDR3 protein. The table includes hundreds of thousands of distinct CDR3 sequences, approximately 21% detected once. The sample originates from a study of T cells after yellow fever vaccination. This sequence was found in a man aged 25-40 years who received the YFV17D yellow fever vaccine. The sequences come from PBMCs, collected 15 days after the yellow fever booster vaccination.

The DNA of the CDR3 is TGTGCCAGCAGCTTGATGCAGCCGAGGACTGAAGCTTTCTTT. Protein: CASSLMQPRTEAFF. The chain is built from TRBV7-9 and TRBJ1-1, with unresolved D. Between the trimmed V and J ends, which lost 3 bases and 5 bases, there was a span of 13 bases. The CDR3 has 14 amino acids. Germline lookup yields CDR1 SEHNR and CDR2 FQNEAQ (reference sequence).